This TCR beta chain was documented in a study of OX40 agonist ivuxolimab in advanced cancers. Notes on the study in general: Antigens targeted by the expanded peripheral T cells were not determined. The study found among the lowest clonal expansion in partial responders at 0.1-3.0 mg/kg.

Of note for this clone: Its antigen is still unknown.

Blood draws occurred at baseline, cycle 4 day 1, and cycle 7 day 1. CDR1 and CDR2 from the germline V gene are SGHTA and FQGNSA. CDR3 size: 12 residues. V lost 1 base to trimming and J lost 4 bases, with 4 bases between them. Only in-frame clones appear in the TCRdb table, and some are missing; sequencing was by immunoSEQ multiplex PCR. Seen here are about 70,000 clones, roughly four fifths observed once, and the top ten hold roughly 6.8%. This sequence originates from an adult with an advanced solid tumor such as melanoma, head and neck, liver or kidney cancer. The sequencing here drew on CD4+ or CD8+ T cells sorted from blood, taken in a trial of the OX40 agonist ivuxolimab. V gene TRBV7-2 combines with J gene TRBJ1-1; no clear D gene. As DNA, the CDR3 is TGTGCCAGCAGCTTAGTGGTCACTGAAGCTTTCTTT. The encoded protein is CASSLVVTEAFF.